This TCR beta chain was sequenced for a study of OX40 agonist ivuxolimab in advanced cancers. Study overall: Given to patients was ivuxolimab, an agonistic anti-OX40 (CD134) antibody. General study results and limits: On average, CD8+ T cells had more expanded clones than CD4+. At doses 0.1 to 3.0 mg/kg, CD4+ and CD8+ clones expanded. Part of the nonresponder group also had normalized T-cell clonal expansion that was low.

A remark on this clone: Its antigen remains unidentified.

Sequencing used immunoSEQ multiplex PCR; TCRdb keeps in-frame clones, though not all of them. The table shows tens of thousands of clones, with around 87% occurring only once. Germline trimming cut 2 bases from V and 4 bases from J; bases unmatched to any gene: 10. From germline, CDR1 is MDHEN and CDR2 SYDVKM. The CDR3 is 16 amino acids. The sequence derives from an adult with an advanced solid tumor such as melanoma, head and neck, liver or kidney cancer. This sample comprised CD4+ or CD8+ T cells sorted from blood, obtained in a trial of the OX40 agonist ivuxolimab. The rearrangement joins TRBV28 to TRBJ1-2, with 7 bases that match TRBD1. The CDR3 is CASSLRGQQGSYGYTF. In nucleotides, the CDR3 is TGTGCCAGCAGTTTAAGGGGACAGCAGGGTTCCTATGGCTACACCTTC.